This entry concerns a single T cell receptor (beta chain). The entry originates in a study of blood T cell repertoires in COVID-19. Looking at the study overall: Acute and convalescent COVID-19 specimens originated in the United States, Italy and Spain. Sample material is recorded as cDNA or gDNA derived from T cells, B-cell-depleted T cells, or PBMCs.

In the original workflow: How many nucleated cells were present was estimated from reference gene primer amplification. The repertoire was sequenced with immunoSEQ multiplex PCR; TCRdb's copy has only in-frame clones and lacks some. V and J calls and clone size are given by that table; D and trimming were obtained from the DNA. This sample has around 310,000 clones, with around 89% found just once. J gave up 6 bases and V 2 bases, and 6 bases lay outside the gene matches. Looked up from germline, CDR1 is MNHEY and CDR2 is SVGAGI. The CDR3 has 15 residues. Seattle-derived patients entered the study during active infection and were followed longitudinally.

The clonotype originates from a woman in her thirties or forties with COVID-19, enrolled during active disease. Material: peripheral blood. The chain is built from TRBV6-5 and TRBJ1-2; TRBD1 aligns across 10 bases. CDR3 nucleotides: TGTGCCAGCAGTTACACACCCGGGACAGGGGATGGCTACACCTTC. This codes for CASSYTPGTGDGYTF.